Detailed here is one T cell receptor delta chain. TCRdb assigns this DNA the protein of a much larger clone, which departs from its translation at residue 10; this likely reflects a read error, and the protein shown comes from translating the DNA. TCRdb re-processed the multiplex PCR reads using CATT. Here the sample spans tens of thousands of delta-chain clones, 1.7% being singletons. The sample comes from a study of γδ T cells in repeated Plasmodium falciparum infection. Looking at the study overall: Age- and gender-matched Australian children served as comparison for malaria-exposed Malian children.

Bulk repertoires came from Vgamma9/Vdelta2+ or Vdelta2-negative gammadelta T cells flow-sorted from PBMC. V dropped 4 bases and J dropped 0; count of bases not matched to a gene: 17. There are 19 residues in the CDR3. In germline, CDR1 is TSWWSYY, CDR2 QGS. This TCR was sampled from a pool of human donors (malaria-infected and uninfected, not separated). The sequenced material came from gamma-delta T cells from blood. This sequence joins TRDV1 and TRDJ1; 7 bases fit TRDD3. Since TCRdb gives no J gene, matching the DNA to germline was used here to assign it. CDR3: CALGGKLGGHDMYTDKLIF. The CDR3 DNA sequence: TGTGCTCTTGGGGGCAAACTTGGGGGACACGATATGTACACCGATAAACTCATCTTT.